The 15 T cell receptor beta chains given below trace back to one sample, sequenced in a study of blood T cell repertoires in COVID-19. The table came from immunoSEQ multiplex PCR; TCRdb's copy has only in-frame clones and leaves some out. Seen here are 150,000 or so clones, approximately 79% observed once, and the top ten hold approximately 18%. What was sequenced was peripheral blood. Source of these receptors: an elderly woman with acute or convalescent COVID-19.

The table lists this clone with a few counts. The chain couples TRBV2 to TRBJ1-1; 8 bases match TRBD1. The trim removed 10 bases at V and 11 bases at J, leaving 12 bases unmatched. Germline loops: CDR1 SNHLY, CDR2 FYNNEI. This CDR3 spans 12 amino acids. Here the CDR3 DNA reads TGTGCCAACGGACAGGGAATGGCTGGGGCTTTCTTT. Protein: CANGQGMAGAFF.

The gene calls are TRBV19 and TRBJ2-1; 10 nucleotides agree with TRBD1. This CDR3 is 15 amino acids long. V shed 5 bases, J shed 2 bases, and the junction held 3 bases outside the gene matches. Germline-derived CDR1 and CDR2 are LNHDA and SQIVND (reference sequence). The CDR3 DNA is TGTGCCAGTAGTTCGACAGGGGGCGCCTACAATGAGCAGTTCTTC. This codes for CASSSTGGAYNEQFF. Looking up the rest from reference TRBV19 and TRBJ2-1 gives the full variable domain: DGGITQSPKYLFRKEGQNVTLSCEQNLNHDAMYWYRQDPGQGLRLIYYSQIVNDFQKGDIAEGYSVSREKKESFPLTVTSAQKNPTAFYLCASSSTGGAYNEQFFGPGTRLTVL.

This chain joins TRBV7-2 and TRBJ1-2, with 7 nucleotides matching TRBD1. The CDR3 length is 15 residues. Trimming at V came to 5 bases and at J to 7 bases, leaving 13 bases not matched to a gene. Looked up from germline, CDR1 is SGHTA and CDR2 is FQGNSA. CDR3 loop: CASSLDRTVSSGYTF. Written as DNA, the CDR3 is TGTGCCAGCAGCCTGGACAGGACGGTATCGTCTGGCTACACCTTC.

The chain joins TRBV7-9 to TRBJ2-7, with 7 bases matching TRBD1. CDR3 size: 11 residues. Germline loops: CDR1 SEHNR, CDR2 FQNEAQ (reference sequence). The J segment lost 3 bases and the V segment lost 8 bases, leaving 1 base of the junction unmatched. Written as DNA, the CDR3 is TGTGCCAGCGGACAGGACTACGAGCAGTACTTC. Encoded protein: CASGQDYEQYF.

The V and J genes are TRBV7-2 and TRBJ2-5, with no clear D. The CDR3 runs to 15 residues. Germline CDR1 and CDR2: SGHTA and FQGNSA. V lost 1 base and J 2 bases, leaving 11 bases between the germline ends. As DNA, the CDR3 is TGTGCCAGCAGCTTAGGGATGTGGGCTCAAGAGACCCAGTACTTC. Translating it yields CASSLGMWAQETQYF.

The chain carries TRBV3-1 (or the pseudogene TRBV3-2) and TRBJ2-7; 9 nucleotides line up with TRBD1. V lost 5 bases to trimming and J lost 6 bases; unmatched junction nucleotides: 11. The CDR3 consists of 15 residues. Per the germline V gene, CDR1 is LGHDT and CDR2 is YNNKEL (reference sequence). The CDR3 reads CASSERDRVIPEQYF. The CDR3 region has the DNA TGTGCCAGCAGCGAACGGGACAGGGTAATTCCCGAGCAGTACTTC.

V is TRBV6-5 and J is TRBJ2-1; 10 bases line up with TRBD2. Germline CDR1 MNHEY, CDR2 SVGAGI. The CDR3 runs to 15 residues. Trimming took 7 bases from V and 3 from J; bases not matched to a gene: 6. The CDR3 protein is CASIPSGGGYNEQFF. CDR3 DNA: TGTGCCAGCATCCCGAGCGGGGGGGGCTACAATGAGCAGTTCTTC.

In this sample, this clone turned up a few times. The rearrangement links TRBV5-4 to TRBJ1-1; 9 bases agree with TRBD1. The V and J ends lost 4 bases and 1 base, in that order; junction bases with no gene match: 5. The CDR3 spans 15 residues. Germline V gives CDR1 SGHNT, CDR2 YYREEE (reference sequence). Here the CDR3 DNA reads TGTGCCAGCAGCGCCAGGACAGGGGAGAACACTGAAGCTTTCTTT. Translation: CASSARTGENTEAFF.

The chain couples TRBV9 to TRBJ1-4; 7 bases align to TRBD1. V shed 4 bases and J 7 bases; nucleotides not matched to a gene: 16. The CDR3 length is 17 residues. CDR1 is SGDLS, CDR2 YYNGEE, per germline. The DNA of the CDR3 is TGTGCCAGCAGCCCGGGTAGACAGGGACCATGGGGTGAAAAACTGTTTTTT. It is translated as CASSPGRQGPWGEKLFF.

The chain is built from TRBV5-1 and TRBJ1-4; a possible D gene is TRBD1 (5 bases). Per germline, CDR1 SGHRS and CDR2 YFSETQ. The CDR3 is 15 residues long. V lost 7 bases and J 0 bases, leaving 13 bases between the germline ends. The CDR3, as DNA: TGCGCCAGCGCCTCTGGGGACTCAACTAATGAAAAACTGTTTTTT. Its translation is CASASGDSTNEKLFF.

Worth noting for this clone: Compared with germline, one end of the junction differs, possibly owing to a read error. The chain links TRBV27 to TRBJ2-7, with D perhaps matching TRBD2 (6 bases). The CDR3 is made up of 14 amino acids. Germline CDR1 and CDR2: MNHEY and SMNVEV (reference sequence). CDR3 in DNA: TGTGCCAGCAGTTTATCAGCTAGCGTGATACACCCGGACTTC. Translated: CASSLSASVIHPDF.

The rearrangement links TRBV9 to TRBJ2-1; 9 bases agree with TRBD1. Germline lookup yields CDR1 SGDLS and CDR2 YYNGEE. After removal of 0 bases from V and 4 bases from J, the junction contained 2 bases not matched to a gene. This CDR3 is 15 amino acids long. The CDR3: CASSVAGTGYNEQFF. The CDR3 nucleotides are TGTGCCAGCAGCGTAGCTGGGACAGGGTACAATGAGCAGTTCTTC. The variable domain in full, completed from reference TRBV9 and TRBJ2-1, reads DSGVTQTPKHLITATGQRVTLRCSPRSGDLSVYWYQQSLDQGLQFLIQYYNGEERAKGNILERFSAQQFPDLHSELNLSSLELGDSALYFCASSVAGTGYNEQFFGPGTRLTVL.

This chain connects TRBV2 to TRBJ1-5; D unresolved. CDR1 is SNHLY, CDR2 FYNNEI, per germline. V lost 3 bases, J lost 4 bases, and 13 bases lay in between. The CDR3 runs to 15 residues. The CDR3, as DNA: TGTGCCAGCAGTGACGGACTGTGGGAGAATCAGCCCCAGCATTTT. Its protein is CASSDGLWENQPQHF.

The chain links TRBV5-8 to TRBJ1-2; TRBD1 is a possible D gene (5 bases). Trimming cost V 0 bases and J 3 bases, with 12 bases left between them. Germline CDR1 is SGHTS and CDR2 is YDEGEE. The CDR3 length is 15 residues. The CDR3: CASSLGGRVYYGYTF. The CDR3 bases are TGTGCCAGCAGCTTGGGGGGCAGGGTCTACTATGGCTACACCTTC.

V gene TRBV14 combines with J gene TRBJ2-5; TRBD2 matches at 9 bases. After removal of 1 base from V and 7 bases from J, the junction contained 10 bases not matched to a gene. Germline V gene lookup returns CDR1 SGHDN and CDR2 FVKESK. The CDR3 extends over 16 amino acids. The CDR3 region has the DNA TGTGCCAGCAGCCAAGTTGGCGGGAGGGACCTTGGGACCCAGTACTTC. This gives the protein CASSQVGGRDLGTQYF.